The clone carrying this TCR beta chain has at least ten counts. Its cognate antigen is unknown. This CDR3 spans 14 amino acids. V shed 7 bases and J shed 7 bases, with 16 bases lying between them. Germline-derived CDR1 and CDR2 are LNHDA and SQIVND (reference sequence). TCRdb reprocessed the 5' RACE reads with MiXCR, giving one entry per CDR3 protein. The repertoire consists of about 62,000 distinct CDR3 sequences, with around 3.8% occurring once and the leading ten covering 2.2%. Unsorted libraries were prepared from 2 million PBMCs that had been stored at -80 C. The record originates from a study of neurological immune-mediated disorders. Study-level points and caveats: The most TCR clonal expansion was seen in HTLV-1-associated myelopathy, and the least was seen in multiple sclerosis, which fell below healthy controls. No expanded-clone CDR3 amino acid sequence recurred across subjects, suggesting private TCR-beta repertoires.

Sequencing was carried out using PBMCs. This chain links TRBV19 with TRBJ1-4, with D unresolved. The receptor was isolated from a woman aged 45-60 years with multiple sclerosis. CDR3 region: CASTVGLTSEKLFF. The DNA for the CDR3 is TGTGCCAGTACCGTGGGTCTTACGTCTGAAAAACTGTTTTTT.